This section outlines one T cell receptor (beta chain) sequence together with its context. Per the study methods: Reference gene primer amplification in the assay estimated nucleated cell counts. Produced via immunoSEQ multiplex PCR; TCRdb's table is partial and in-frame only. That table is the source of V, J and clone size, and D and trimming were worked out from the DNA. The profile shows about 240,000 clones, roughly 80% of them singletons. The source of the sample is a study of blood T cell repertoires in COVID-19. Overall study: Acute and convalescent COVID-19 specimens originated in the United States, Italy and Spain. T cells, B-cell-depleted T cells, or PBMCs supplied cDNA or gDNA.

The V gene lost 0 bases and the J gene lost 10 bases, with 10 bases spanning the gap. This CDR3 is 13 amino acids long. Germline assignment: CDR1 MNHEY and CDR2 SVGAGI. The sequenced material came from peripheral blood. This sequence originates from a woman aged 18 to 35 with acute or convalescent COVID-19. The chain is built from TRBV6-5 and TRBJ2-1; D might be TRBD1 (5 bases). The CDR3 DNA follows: TGTGCCAGCAGTTACTCGCAGGGCTTCGAGCAGTTCTTC. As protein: CASSYSQGFEQFF.